A single sample gave rise to the 5 T cell receptor beta chains below, sequenced in a study of radiotherapy plus CTLA-4 blockade in lung cancer (dated by TCRdb to the late 2010s). Library generation was performed with the immunoSEQ multiplex PCR assay. Sourced from immuneACCESS, this table was stored by TCRdb with only in-frame sequences that have V and J called. A share of the clones is absent; for the studies checked, an unresolved V gene accounts for under half, and the remainder has no known explanation. Present in this sample are 65,000 to 95,000 clones, over 75% of which were seen just once. In total, the top ten clones hold over 35% of the sample. Sequencing used peripheral blood, obtained from a patient treated with radiotherapy plus ipilimumab. These receptors were obtained from a human donor with non-small cell lung cancer that progressed on radiotherapy plus ipilimumab.

This clone showed up just once. J is TRBJ1-5 and V is TRBV7-8; 7 bases map to TRBD1. J lost 6 bases, V lost 6 bases, and 11 bases had no gene match. Germline V CDR1 and CDR2: SGHVS, FQNEAQ. The CDR3 extends over 15 amino acids. The CDR3 DNA follows: TGTGCCAGCAGTACAGGGGCCAGGGGAGGTCAGCCCCAGCATTTT. It codes for CASSTGARGGQPQHF.

The chain carries TRBV9 and TRBJ2-1; 7 nucleotides align to TRBD2. The CDR3 length is 15 residues. The V and J ends lost 3 bases and 5 bases, in that order; junction bases with no gene match: 8. CDR1 is SGDLS, CDR2 YYNGEE, per germline. For the CDR3, the DNA is TGTGCCAGCAGCGCGCCCGGGGGAGGGGACAATGAGCAGTTCTTC. Encoded protein: CASSAPGGGDNEQFF. The whole variable domain, remainder taken from reference TRBV9 and TRBJ2-1, is DSGVTQTPKHLITATGQRVTLRCSPRSGDLSVYWYQQSLDQGLQFLIQYYNGEERAKGNILERFSAQQFPDLHSELNLSSLELGDSALYFCASSAPGGGDNEQFFGPGTRLTVL.

The chain combines TRBV28 with TRBJ2-7; D might be TRBD1 (6 bases). The CDR3 covers 15 residues. V dropped 6 bases and J dropped 3 bases, with 18 bases sitting between them. Germline lookup yields CDR1 MDHEN and CDR2 SYDVKM. Here the CDR3 reads CASSTPSAGDYEQYV. CDR3 sequence (DNA): TGTGCCAGCAGCACCCCATCGGCAGGGGACTACGAGCAGTACGTC.

This sequence joins TRBV6-5 and TRBJ1-3; tentative D call: TRBD1 (5 bases). Germline CDR1 and CDR2: MNHEY and SVGAGI. V was shortened by 5 bases and J by 4 bases, with 9 bases between the two germline ends. The CDR3 has 13 residues. The CDR3 protein is CASSTGGGNTIYF. CDR3 coding DNA: TGTGCCAGCAGTACCGGGGGAGGAAACACCATATATTTT.

The chain employs TRBV14 and TRBJ1-4, with D hard to call. Germline V lookup: CDR1 SGHDN, CDR2 FVKESK. V was shortened by 4 bases and J by 5 bases, with 23 bases between the two germline ends. The CDR3 extends over 18 amino acids. In DNA form, the CDR3 reads TGTGCCAGCAGCCCCCAGGTCGGGGTGGCAGGAGGGAATGAAAAACTGTTTTTT. Translation: CASSPQVGVAGGNEKLFF.